This is a list of T cell receptor beta chains from one sample in a study of cytomegalovirus exposure and HLA in healthy donors. Here immunoSEQ multiplex PCR was the method, and the copy in TCRdb shows in-frame clones only, minus some. The table has about 150,000 clones, about 80% seen once. Sequencing was performed on PBMCs. These receptors originate from a man between 40 and 49 years old in good health and CMV-seropositive. Both conserved end residues are part of each CDR3. The order of the fields is CDR3 protein, CDR3 DNA, D gene, clone size, J gene, CDR3 length, V gene. A D gene is named only where the DNA matches it firmly. Clone size is shown for a subset of rows, as once, few, many or a class of expanded clone.

CDR3 protein: CASSLGLSSRSYEQYF
CDR3 DNA: TGTGCCAGCAGCTTAGGTCTCTCCTCTCGCTCCTACGAGCAGTACTTC
D gene: .
clone size: .
J gene: TRBJ2-7
CDR3 length: 16
V gene: TRBV7-2

CDR3 protein: CASSSANQPQHF
CDR3 DNA: TGTGCCAGTAGTTCTGCGAATCAGCCCCAGCATTTT
D gene: .
clone size: .
J gene: TRBJ1-5
CDR3 length: 12
V gene: TRBV19

CDR3 protein: CASISGYEQYF
CDR3 DNA: TGTGCCAGCATTTCGGGTTACGAGCAGTACTTC
D gene: .
clone size: .
J gene: TRBJ2-7
CDR3 length: 11
V gene: TRBV2

CDR3 protein: CASSVQGANSGANVLTF
CDR3 DNA: TGCGCCAGCAGCGTACAGGGGGCCAACTCTGGGGCCAACGTCCTGACTTTC
D gene: TRBD1
clone size: .
J gene: TRBJ2-6
CDR3 length: 17
V gene: TRBV5-1

CDR3 protein: CASSQGTSDSYNEQFF
CDR3 DNA: TGTGCCAGCAGCCAAGGGACTAGCGACTCCTACAATGAGCAGTTCTTC
D gene: TRBD2
clone size: few
J gene: TRBJ2-1
CDR3 length: 16
V gene: TRBV4-2

CDR3 protein: CASALRETEAFF
CDR3 DNA: TGTGCCAGCGCCCTGAGGGAGACTGAAGCTTTCTTT
D gene: .
clone size: .
J gene: TRBJ1-1
CDR3 length: 12
V gene: TRBV28

CDR3 protein: CASSLLRDRATGDGYTF
CDR3 DNA: TGTGCCAGCAGCTTACTCCGGGACAGGGCAACAGGGGATGGCTACACCTTC
D gene: TRBD1
clone size: .
J gene: TRBJ1-2
CDR3 length: 17
V gene: TRBV5-5

CDR3 protein: CASNTGGSEQFF
CDR3 DNA: TGTGCCAGCAATACAGGGGGCAGTGAGCAGTTCTTC
D gene: TRBD1
clone size: .
J gene: TRBJ2-1
CDR3 length: 12
V gene: TRBV25-1

CDR3 protein: CASSPSGRSYEQYF
CDR3 DNA: TGTGCCAGCAGCCCAAGCGGGAGGTCTTACGAGCAGTACTTC
D gene: TRBD2
clone size: few
J gene: TRBJ2-7
CDR3 length: 14
V gene: TRBV27

CDR3 protein: CASNQDRDNEQFF
CDR3 DNA: TGTGCCAGTAACCAGGACAGAGACAATGAGCAGTTCTTC
D gene: .
clone size: .
J gene: TRBJ2-1
CDR3 length: 13
V gene: TRBV19

CDR3 protein: CAITATSGPYEQYF
CDR3 DNA: TGTGCCATCACGGCGACTAGCGGCCCCTACGAGCAGTACTTC
D gene: TRBD2
clone size: .
J gene: TRBJ2-7
CDR3 length: 14
V gene: TRBV10-3

CDR3 protein: CASSRAGTTGPPQFF
CDR3 DNA: TGTGCCAGCAGTAGAGCCGGGACAACGGGACCACCACAGTTCTTC
D gene: .
clone size: .
J gene: TRBJ2-1
CDR3 length: 15
V gene: TRBV28

CDR3 protein: CASSLNSGETQYF
CDR3 DNA: TGTGCCAGCAGCCTTAACAGTGGGGAGACCCAGTACTTC
D gene: .
clone size: .
J gene: TRBJ2-5
CDR3 length: 13
V gene: TRBV7-9

CDR3 protein: CASSDPGLVDEQFF
CDR3 DNA: TGTGCCAGTAGTGACCCGGGACTAGTAGATGAGCAGTTCTTC
D gene: TRBD2
clone size: .
J gene: TRBJ2-1
CDR3 length: 14
V gene: TRBV19

CDR3 protein: CASSLGPGYSNQPQHF
CDR3 DNA: TGCGCCAGCAGCTTGGGCCCAGGGTATAGCAATCAGCCCCAGCATTTT
D gene: .
clone size: .
J gene: TRBJ1-5
CDR3 length: 16
V gene: TRBV5-1

CDR3 protein: CASSLVVQAYTYNEQFF
CDR3 DNA: TGTGCCAGCAGCTTAGTAGTACAGGCCTACACCTACAATGAGCAGTTCTTC
D gene: .
clone size: .
J gene: TRBJ2-1
CDR3 length: 17
V gene: TRBV7-9

CDR3 protein: CASSSQFANTEAFF
CDR3 DNA: TGTGCCAGCAGCTCACAGTTTGCGAACACTGAAGCTTTCTTT
D gene: .
clone size: .
J gene: TRBJ1-1
CDR3 length: 14
V gene: TRBV7-9

CDR3 protein: CASSLGLAGEADTQYF
CDR3 DNA: TGTGCCAGCAGCTTGGGACTAGCGGGAGAGGCGGATACGCAGTATTTT
D gene: TRBD2
clone size: .
J gene: TRBJ2-3
CDR3 length: 16
V gene: TRBV5-8

CDR3 protein: CASISGLAYEQYF
CDR3 DNA: TGTGCCAGCATCAGCGGACTAGCCTACGAGCAGTACTTC
D gene: TRBD2
clone size: .
J gene: TRBJ2-7
CDR3 length: 13
V gene: TRBV28

CDR3 protein: CATPVRDSTPDKNIQYF
CDR3 DNA: TGTGCCACCCCTGTCCGGGACAGCACTCCAGACAAAAACATTCAGTACTTC
D gene: .
clone size: .
J gene: TRBJ2-4
CDR3 length: 17
V gene: TRBV21-1

CDR3 protein: CASSFTALANAYEQYF
CDR3 DNA: TGTGCCAGCAGCTTTACCGCTCTAGCGAACGCCTACGAGCAGTACTTC
D gene: .
clone size: once
J gene: TRBJ2-7
CDR3 length: 16
V gene: TRBV5-6

CDR3 protein: CASSLGAGGRETQYF
CDR3 DNA: TGTGCCAGCAGCTTGGGAGCGGGAGGTAGGGAGACCCAGTACTTC
D gene: TRBD2
clone size: few
J gene: TRBJ2-5
CDR3 length: 15
V gene: TRBV5-4

CDR3 protein: CASSQVVGGQGTYEQYF
CDR3 DNA: TGCGCCAGCAGCCAAGTTGTTGGAGGACAGGGGACCTACGAGCAGTACTTC
D gene: TRBD1
clone size: .
J gene: TRBJ2-7
CDR3 length: 17
V gene: TRBV4-3

CDR3 protein: CASSPTGSEKLFF
CDR3 DNA: TGTGCCAGCAGCCCGACAGGGAGTGAAAAACTGTTTTTT
D gene: TRBD1
clone size: .
J gene: TRBJ1-4
CDR3 length: 13
V gene: TRBV7-9

CDR3 protein: CASSPAGRESVEQFF
CDR3 DNA: TGTGCCAGCAGCCCGGCGGGGCGGGAGTCCGTTGAGCAGTTCTTC
D gene: TRBD2
clone size: .
J gene: TRBJ2-1
CDR3 length: 15
V gene: TRBV11-2

CDR3 protein: CASSPLTRDLNRDIYEQYF
CDR3 DNA: TGTGCCAGCAGCCCTCTTACTCGAGACCTCAATCGGGACATCTACGAGCAGTACTTC
D gene: .
clone size: .
J gene: TRBJ2-7
CDR3 length: 19
V gene: TRBV7-6

CDR3 protein: CASSPTGGGYEQYF
CDR3 DNA: TGTGCCAGCAGCCCCACGGGAGGAGGCTACGAGCAGTACTTC
D gene: TRBD2
clone size: once
J gene: TRBJ2-7
CDR3 length: 14
V gene: TRBV7-8

CDR3 protein: CASSQAPSLAATHNEQFF
CDR3 DNA: TGCGCCAGCAGCCAAGCACCCTCTCTAGCGGCAACTCACAATGAGCAGTTCTTC
D gene: TRBD2
clone size: .
J gene: TRBJ2-1
CDR3 length: 18
V gene: TRBV4-3

CDR3 protein: CASSFYRTSGRTYNEQFF
CDR3 DNA: TGTGCCAGCAGCTTCTACAGGACTAGCGGGAGAACCTACAATGAGCAGTTCTTC
D gene: TRBD2
clone size: .
J gene: TRBJ2-1
CDR3 length: 18
V gene: TRBV7-9

CDR3 protein: CASSYPGQGGDTQYF
CDR3 DNA: TGTGCCAGCAGCTACCCGGGACAGGGGGGAGATACGCAGTATTTT
D gene: TRBD1
clone size: .
J gene: TRBJ2-3
CDR3 length: 15
V gene: TRBV9

CDR3 protein: CASSGGLAPYEQYF
CDR3 DNA: TGTGCCAGCAGCGGCGGACTAGCGCCGTACGAGCAGTACTTC
D gene: TRBD2
clone size: .
J gene: TRBJ2-7
CDR3 length: 14
V gene: TRBV7-9

CDR3 protein: CASSRTGGYGYTF
CDR3 DNA: TGCGCCAGCAGCCGGACAGGGGGCTATGGCTACACCTTC
D gene: TRBD1
clone size: .
J gene: TRBJ1-2
CDR3 length: 13
V gene: TRBV5-1

CDR3 protein: CASTEMGTGIYGYTF
CDR3 DNA: TGCGCCAGCACTGAGATGGGGACAGGGATCTATGGCTACACCTTC
D gene: TRBD1
clone size: .
J gene: TRBJ1-2
CDR3 length: 15
V gene: TRBV10-2

CDR3 protein: CASSLARLAEGQFF
CDR3 DNA: TGCGCCAGCAGCTTGGCAAGACTAGCGGAGGGTCAGTTCTTC
D gene: TRBD2
clone size: .
J gene: TRBJ2-1
CDR3 length: 14
V gene: TRBV5-1

CDR3 protein: CATSKRTGNSGANVLTF
CDR3 DNA: TGTGCCACCAGCAAAAGGACAGGGAACTCTGGGGCCAACGTCCTGACTTTC
D gene: TRBD1
clone size: few
J gene: TRBJ2-6
CDR3 length: 17
V gene: TRBV15

CDR3 protein: CASKSAPNTGELFF
CDR3 DNA: TGTGCCAGCAAAAGCGCTCCGAACACCGGGGAGCTGTTTTTT
D gene: .
clone size: .
J gene: TRBJ2-2
CDR3 length: 14
V gene: TRBV6-5

CDR3 protein: CASRPSGRATGELFF
CDR3 DNA: TGTGCCAGCAGACCTAGCGGGAGGGCAACCGGGGAGCTGTTTTTT
D gene: TRBD2
clone size: .
J gene: TRBJ2-2
CDR3 length: 15
V gene: TRBV5-4

CDR3 protein: CASRPRLAGEETQYF
CDR3 DNA: TGTGCCAGCAGACCCCGACTAGCGGGGGAAGAGACCCAGTACTTC
D gene: TRBD2
clone size: .
J gene: TRBJ2-5
CDR3 length: 15
V gene: TRBV28

CDR3 protein: CASSKHGEETQYF
CDR3 DNA: TGTGCCAGCAGCAAACACGGGGAAGAGACCCAGTACTTC
D gene: .
clone size: .
J gene: TRBJ2-5
CDR3 length: 13
V gene: TRBV21-1

CDR3 protein: CSAWDSEAFF
CDR3 DNA: TGCAGTGCTTGGGACAGCGAAGCTTTCTTT
D gene: TRBD1
clone size: .
J gene: TRBJ1-1
CDR3 length: 10
V gene: TRBV20-1

CDR3 protein: CASSLGGAGVSEQYF
CDR3 DNA: TGCGCCAGCAGCTTGGGAGGGGCGGGAGTTAGCGAGCAGTACTTC
D gene: TRBD2
clone size: once
J gene: TRBJ2-7
CDR3 length: 15
V gene: TRBV5-1

CDR3 protein: CASSQIGGITLYGYTF
CDR3 DNA: TGTGCCAGCAGCCAGATTGGGGGCATTACGTTATATGGCTACACCTTC
D gene: .
clone size: few
J gene: TRBJ1-2
CDR3 length: 16
V gene: TRBV7-2

CDR3 protein: CASSYPAASSGNTIYF
CDR3 DNA: TGTGCCAGCAGTTACCCAGCGGCCAGCTCTGGAAACACCATATATTTT
D gene: .
clone size: .
J gene: TRBJ1-3
CDR3 length: 16
V gene: TRBV6-6

CDR3 protein: CASSLGSGEGSGANVLTF
CDR3 DNA: TGCGCCAGCAGCTTGGGGTCAGGGGAGGGCTCTGGGGCCAACGTCCTGACTTTC
D gene: .
clone size: .
J gene: TRBJ2-6
CDR3 length: 18
V gene: TRBV5-1

CDR3 protein: CASSPLELLSNQPQHF
CDR3 DNA: TGTGCCAGCTCACCACTTGAGCTGCTTAGCAATCAGCCCCAGCATTTT
D gene: .
clone size: few
J gene: TRBJ1-5
CDR3 length: 16
V gene: TRBV18

CDR3 protein: CASSRGTEQYF
CDR3 DNA: TGCGCCAGCAGTAGGGGTACCGAGCAGTACTTC
D gene: .
clone size: .
J gene: TRBJ2-7
CDR3 length: 11
V gene: TRBV5-1

CDR3 protein: CANSGEYLAKNSQYF
CDR3 DNA: TGTGCCAACAGTGGGGAGTACCTAGCCAAAAACAGTCAGTACTTC
D gene: .
clone size: .
J gene: TRBJ2-4
CDR3 length: 15
V gene: TRBV25-1

CDR3 protein: CASSYRRQHNTEAFF
CDR3 DNA: TGTGCCAGCAGTTACCGCCGACAGCATAACACTGAAGCTTTCTTT
D gene: .
clone size: .
J gene: TRBJ1-1
CDR3 length: 15
V gene: TRBV6-5

CDR3 protein: CASSPGGTGVHYGYTF
CDR3 DNA: TGTGCCAGCAGCCCGGGTGGAACAGGGGTTCACTATGGCTACACCTTC
D gene: TRBD1
clone size: .
J gene: TRBJ1-2
CDR3 length: 16
V gene: TRBV9

CDR3 protein: CASSLFSGRGQETQYF
CDR3 DNA: TGTGCCAGCAGCTTATTTAGCGGGAGAGGGCAAGAGACCCAGTACTTC
D gene: TRBD2
clone size: few
J gene: TRBJ2-5
CDR3 length: 16
V gene: TRBV7-6

CDR3 protein: CASSGGLAAHNEQFF
CDR3 DNA: TGCGCCAGCAGCGGGGGACTAGCGGCCCACAATGAGCAGTTCTTC
D gene: TRBD2
clone size: .
J gene: TRBJ2-1
CDR3 length: 15
V gene: TRBV10-1

CDR3 protein: CASSSVIETQYF
CDR3 DNA: TGTGCCAGCAGCTCAGTCATAGAGACCCAGTACTTC
D gene: .
clone size: .
J gene: TRBJ2-5
CDR3 length: 12
V gene: TRBV11-2

CDR3 protein: CASSQGTFNTGELFF
CDR3 DNA: TGTGCCAGCAGCCAAGGGACTTTTAACACCGGGGAGCTGTTTTTT
D gene: .
clone size: .
J gene: TRBJ2-2
CDR3 length: 15
V gene: TRBV4-2

CDR3 protein: CASSELAGGPGELFF
CDR3 DNA: TGTGCCAGCAGTGAACTAGCGGGAGGGCCCGGGGAGCTGTTTTTT
D gene: TRBD2
clone size: .
J gene: TRBJ2-2
CDR3 length: 15
V gene: TRBV6-1

CDR3 protein: CSVEGLSGYEQYF
CDR3 DNA: TGCAGCGTTGAAGGGCTTAGCGGCTACGAGCAGTACTTC
D gene: .
clone size: .
J gene: TRBJ2-7
CDR3 length: 13
V gene: TRBV29-1

CDR3 protein: CASSLDTYNEQFF
CDR3 DNA: TGCGCCAGCAGCTTGGACACCTACAATGAGCAGTTCTTC
D gene: .
clone size: .
J gene: TRBJ2-1
CDR3 length: 13
V gene: TRBV5-1

CDR3 protein: CAWSPGLVTGELFF
CDR3 DNA: TGTGCCTGGAGTCCGGGACTAGTAACCGGGGAGCTGTTTTTT
D gene: TRBD2
clone size: once
J gene: TRBJ2-2
CDR3 length: 14
V gene: TRBV30

CDR3 protein: CASSLTGGNTIYF
CDR3 DNA: TGTGCCAGCAGCCTCACAGGGGGAAACACCATATATTTT
D gene: .
clone size: .
J gene: TRBJ1-3
CDR3 length: 13
V gene: TRBV6-5

CDR3 protein: CASSVDSKNQPQHF
CDR3 DNA: TGTGCCAGCAGTGTCGACAGCAAAAATCAGCCCCAGCATTTT
D gene: .
clone size: once
J gene: TRBJ1-5
CDR3 length: 14
V gene: TRBV6-4

CDR3 protein: CASSSPARRWQETQYF
CDR3 DNA: TGTGCCAGCAGCTCCCCCGCGAGGCGATGGCAAGAGACCCAGTACTTC
D gene: .
clone size: .
J gene: TRBJ2-5
CDR3 length: 16
V gene: TRBV11-2